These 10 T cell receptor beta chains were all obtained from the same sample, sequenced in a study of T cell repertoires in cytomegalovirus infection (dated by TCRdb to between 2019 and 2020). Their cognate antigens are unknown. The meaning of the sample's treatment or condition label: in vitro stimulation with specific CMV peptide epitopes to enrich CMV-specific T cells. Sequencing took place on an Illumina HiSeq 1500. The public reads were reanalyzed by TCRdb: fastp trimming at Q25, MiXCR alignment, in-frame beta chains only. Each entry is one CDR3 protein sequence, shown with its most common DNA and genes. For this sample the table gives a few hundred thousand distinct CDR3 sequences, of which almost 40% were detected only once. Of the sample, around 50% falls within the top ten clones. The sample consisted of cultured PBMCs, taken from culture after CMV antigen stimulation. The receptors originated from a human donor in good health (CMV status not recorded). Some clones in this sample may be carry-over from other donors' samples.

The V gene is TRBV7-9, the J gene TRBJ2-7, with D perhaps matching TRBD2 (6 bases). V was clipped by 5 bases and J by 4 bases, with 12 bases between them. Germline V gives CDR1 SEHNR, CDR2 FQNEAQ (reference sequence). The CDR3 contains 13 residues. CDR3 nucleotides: TGTGCCAGCAGCCCGGGGAGGATATACGAGCAGTACTTC. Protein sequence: CASSPGRIYEQYF. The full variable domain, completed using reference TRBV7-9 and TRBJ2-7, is DTGVSQNPRHKITKRGQNVTFRCDPISEHNRLYWYRQTLGQGPEFLTYFQNEAQLEKSRLLSDRFSAERPKGSFSTLEIQRTEQGDSAMYLCASSPGRIYEQYFGPGTRLTVT.

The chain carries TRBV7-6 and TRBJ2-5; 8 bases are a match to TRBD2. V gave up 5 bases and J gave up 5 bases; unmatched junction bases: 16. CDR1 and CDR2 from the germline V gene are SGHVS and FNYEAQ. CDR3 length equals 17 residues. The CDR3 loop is CASSRRGARASSETQYF. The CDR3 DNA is TGTGCCAGCAGCCGGCGGGGGGCAAGGGCCTCCTCCGAGACCCAGTACTTC.

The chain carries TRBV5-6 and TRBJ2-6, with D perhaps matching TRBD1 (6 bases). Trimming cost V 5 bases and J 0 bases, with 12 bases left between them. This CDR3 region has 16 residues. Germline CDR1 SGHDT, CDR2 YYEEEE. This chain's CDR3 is CASSWAGVSGANVLTF. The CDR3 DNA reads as TGTGCCAGCAGTTGGGCAGGGGTCTCTGGGGCCAACGTCCTGACTTTC.

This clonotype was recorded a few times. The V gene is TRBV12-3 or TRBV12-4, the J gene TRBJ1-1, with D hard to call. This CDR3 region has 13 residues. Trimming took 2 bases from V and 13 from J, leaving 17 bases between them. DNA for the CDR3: TGTGCCAGCAGTTTAAGTCCGGGCCCCGAGGTTTTCTTT. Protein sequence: CASSLSPGPEVFF.

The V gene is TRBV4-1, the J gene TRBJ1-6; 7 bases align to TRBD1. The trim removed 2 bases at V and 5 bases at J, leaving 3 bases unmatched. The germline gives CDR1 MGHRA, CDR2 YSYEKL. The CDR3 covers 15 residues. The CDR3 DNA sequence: TGCGCCAGCAGCCAACAGACAGGGAATAATTCACCCCTCCACTTT. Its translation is CASSQQTGNNSPLHF.

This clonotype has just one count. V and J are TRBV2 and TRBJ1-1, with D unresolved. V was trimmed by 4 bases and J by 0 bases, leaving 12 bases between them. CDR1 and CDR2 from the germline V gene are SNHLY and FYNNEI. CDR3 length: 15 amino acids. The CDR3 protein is CASSGTALMNTEAFF. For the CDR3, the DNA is TGTGCCAGCAGTGGCACAGCCCTAATGAACACTGAAGCTTTCTTT.

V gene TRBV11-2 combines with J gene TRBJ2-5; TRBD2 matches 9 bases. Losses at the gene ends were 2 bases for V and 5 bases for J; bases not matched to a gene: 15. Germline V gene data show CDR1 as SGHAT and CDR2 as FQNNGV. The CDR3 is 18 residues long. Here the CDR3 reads CASSLTSGGHAPGETQYF. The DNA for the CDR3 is TGTGCCAGCAGCTTAACGAGCGGGGGGCACGCTCCGGGGGAGACCCAGTACTTC.

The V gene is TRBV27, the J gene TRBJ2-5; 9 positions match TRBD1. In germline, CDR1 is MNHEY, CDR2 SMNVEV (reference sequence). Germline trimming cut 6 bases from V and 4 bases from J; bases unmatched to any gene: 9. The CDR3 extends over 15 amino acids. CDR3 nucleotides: TGTGCCAGCAGCTCGAACAGGGGGCGACGAGAGACCCAGTACTTC. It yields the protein CASSSNRGRRETQYF.

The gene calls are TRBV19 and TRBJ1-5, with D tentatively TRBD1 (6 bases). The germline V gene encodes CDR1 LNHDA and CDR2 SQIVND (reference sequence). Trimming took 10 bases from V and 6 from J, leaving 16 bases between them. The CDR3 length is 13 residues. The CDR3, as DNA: TGTGCCACCGGAGGACAGCGCGGTCAGCCCCAGCATTTT. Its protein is CATGGQRGQPQHF. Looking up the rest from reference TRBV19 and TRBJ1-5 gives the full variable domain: DGGITQSPKYLFRKEGQNVTLSCEQNLNHDAMYWYRQDPGQGLRLIYYSQIVNDFQKGDIAEGYSVSREKKESFPLTVTSAQKNPTAFYLCATGGQRGQPQHFGDGTRLSIL.

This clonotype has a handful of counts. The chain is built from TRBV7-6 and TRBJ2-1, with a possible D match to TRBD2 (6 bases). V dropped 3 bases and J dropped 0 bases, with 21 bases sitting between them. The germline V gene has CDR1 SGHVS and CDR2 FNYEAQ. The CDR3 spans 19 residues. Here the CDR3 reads CASSFGAVWDSSSYNEQFF. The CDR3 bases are TGTGCCAGCAGCTTTGGGGCGGTATGGGACTCAAGCTCCTACAATGAGCAGTTCTTC.